This TCR beta chain is from a study of regulatory T cells in long-lasting Graves disease. This sample's time point: newly diagnosed GD, antithyroid drugs for less than 3 months. Extracted PBMC RNA gave rise to the TCR library. The table lists this clonotype with a few counts. TCR beta libraries were built with iRepertoire HTBI primers and Arm-PCR of CDR3 regions. TCRdb fed the multiplex PCR reads into MiXCR, producing one record per CDR3 protein. Of about 220,000 distinct CDR3 sequences in the sample, roughly 19% were seen once. This CDR3 has 12 amino acids. CDR1 DFQATT and CDR2 SNEGSKA come from the germline V gene (reference sequence). V gave up 4 bases and J gave up 3 bases, with 9 bases separating them. Separately, the same data were catalogued under a study of T cells in Graves' hyperthyroidism and ophthalmopathy.

The receptor was derived from a woman in her twenties or thirties with Graves disease. This sample comprised peripheral blood mononuclear cells (PBMCs), obtained at new diagnosis, from a patient treated with antithyroid drugs. The gene calls are TRBV20-1 and TRBJ1-1, with D perhaps TRBD1 (6 bases). CDR3 coding DNA: TGCAGTGCTAAGAGACAGGACACTGAAGCTTTCTTT. The encoded protein is CSAKRQDTEAFF.